This T cell receptor beta chain is drawn from a study of shared clonotypes between healthy human individuals (dated by TCRdb to 2019 to 2021). Describing the broader study: The cohort comprised a couple of women and a few men aged 18 to 49 years. To increase sequencing depth and limit assay-specific biases, TCR repertoire library preparation and sequencing were carried out by different laboratories using diverse techniques. To estimate repertoire size and how much clonotypes are shared between individuals, the study performed deep sequencing of blood TCR repertoires from a few healthy adults. Per donor, leukapheresis produced somewhere between about 0.85 and 8.9 billion PBMCs. Per donor, three plates each were used for CD4 naive and CD4 memory, two for CD8 naive, and one for CD8 memory. The paper as a whole reports these results and caveats: Because the study included only a small number of donors, the genetic and exposure-history diversity represented was limited. Across four donors, around 5% of naive CD4, 3.5% of naive CD8, approximately 2.5% of memory CD4, and approximately 0.4% of memory CD8 clonotypes were shared. Based on pairwise subsampling, the degree of clonotype sharing among donors was expected to be affected by sequencing depth. Sampling was restricted to blood, and TCR repertoires in tissue are likely to differ from TCR repertoires in blood. Even with the large sequencing depth, rarefaction of the sorted-subset datasets indicated that sequencing was incomplete. Larger estimated clonotype richness was generally found for naive subsets than for memory subsets. Clonotypes shared by all four sorted-subset donors showed higher generation probabilities than non-shared clonotypes.

TCR CDR3 regions were amplified from genomic DNA by multiplex PCR using the deep immunoSEQ assay. Genomic DNA extracted from each cell subset was distributed evenly over all wells of several immunoSEQ 96-well plates, and each plate served as one replicate. For sorted subsets, each replicate PCR was loaded with roughly 190 ng genomic DNA, equivalent to 32,000 or so T cell genomes. Purified libraries were quantified with a Qubit 3.0 fluorometer, sized on a Bioanalyzer 2100, and re-quantified with the KAPA Library Quantification kit. Every immunoSEQ 96-well plate was sequenced on a separate single-read 150-cycle Illumina NextSeq 550 flow cell. The original pipeline was this. Because the immunoSEQ output held only junctional sequences and lacked quality scores, the filtering could not match the filtering applied to full-length reads. To assign V/J genes and CDR3, sequences were annotated using PyIR, a Python wrapper for IgBLAST v1.9, with IMGT germline references. Reads were filtered out if the reads had weak V/J assignments (E-value above 1e-6), no CDR3, stop codons, out-of-frame junctions, or ambiguous translated residues. A V3J clonotype was defined by an identical inferred V gene, J gene, and CDR3 amino acid sequence. To compute the percentage overlap between repertoires, the number of shared unique clonotypes was divided by the size of the smaller repertoire. Repertoire richness was assessed with RTK rarefaction, the Chao1 estimator, and Recon v2.1 estimates of unobserved clonotypes. OLGA was used to compute generation probabilities for all TCRbeta clonotypes that the gDNA method yielded from four donors. TCRdb retrieved this table from immuneACCESS and kept in-frame rearrangements only. Not all clones are present; in checked studies, unresolved V genes account for under half, and no reason is known for the remainder. The V and J calls and clone size are taken from that table; D and trimming were inferred from the DNA. The table for this sample lists 950,000 to 1,300,000 clones; about 75% of them were counted only once. The biggest ten clones account for approximately 1.5% of the sample.

The donors were healthy, HIV-negative adults who had no recently reported acute infections or vaccinations. All donors were Caucasian adults living in Nashville, Tennessee, USA. CD4+ T cells were enriched through magnetic negative selection, after which naive cells were positively selected on CD45RA and the remaining negative fraction served as the memory subset. After blood collection by leukapheresis, PBMCs were isolated using Ficoll-Histopaque density gradient centrifugation and then cryopreserved in the vapor phase of liquid nitrogen. Analytical flow cytometry was used to check the purity and quantity of every magnetically sorted T cell population. From each sorted fraction, genomic DNA was isolated and quantified by UV absorbance on a Nanodrop 2000c. Deletion took 6 bases off V and 0 bases off J, with a span of 8 bases between the germline ends. Taken from cysteine to phenylalanine, the CDR3 has 14 residues. Only CDR3 DNA remains: 42 bases, in frame from the first base. The germline V gene encodes CDR1 MRHNA and CDR2 SNTAGT.

To note about this clone: This clone's antigen is unknown. No base qualities exist here, and no much larger clone lies one base off it.

The chain uses TRBV6-4 and TRBJ2-2; TRBD1 is perhaps the D gene, given 5 matching bases. The source of this sequence is a man aged 18 to 30 in good health. Sequenced: memory CD4+ T cells sorted from blood. The cell subset or site tag for this specimen amounts to: CD45RA-negative fraction. The CDR3: CASSAGTNTGELFF. The base sequence is TGTGCCAGCAGCGCAGGGACGAACACCGGGGAGCTGTTTTTT.